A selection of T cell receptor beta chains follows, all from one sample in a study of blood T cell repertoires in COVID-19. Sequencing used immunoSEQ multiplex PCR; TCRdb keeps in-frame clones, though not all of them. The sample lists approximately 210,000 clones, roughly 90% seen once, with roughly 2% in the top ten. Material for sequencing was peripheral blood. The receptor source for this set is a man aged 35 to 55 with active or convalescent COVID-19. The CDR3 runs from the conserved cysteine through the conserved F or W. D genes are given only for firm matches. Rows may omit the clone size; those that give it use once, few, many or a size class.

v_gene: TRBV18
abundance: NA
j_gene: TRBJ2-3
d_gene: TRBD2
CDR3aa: CASSLRLLSGRGPDTQYF
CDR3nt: TGTGCCAGCTCACTTCGTCTTTTAAGCGGGAGGGGGCCGGATACGCAGTATTTT

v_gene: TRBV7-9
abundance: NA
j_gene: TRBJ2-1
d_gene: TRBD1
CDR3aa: CASSFPGTVYNEQFF
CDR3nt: TGTGCCAGCAGCTTCCCCGGGACAGTCTACAATGAGCAGTTCTTC

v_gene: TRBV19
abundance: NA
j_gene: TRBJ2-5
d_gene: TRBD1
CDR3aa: CASSTGQGGMETQYF
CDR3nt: TGTGCCAGTAGTACGGGACAGGGGGGGATGGAGACCCAGTACTTC

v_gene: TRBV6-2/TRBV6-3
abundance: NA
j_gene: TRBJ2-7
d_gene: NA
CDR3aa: CASSYSKASLYEQYF
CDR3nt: TGTGCCAGCAGTTACTCAAAGGCTAGCCTCTACGAGCAGTACTTC

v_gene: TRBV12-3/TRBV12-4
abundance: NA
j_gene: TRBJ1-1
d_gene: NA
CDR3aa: CASSQTDSTEAFF
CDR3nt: TGTGCCAGCAGCCAAACAGATTCGACTGAAGCTTTCTTT

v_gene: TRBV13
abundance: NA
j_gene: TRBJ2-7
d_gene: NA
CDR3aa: CASSSTGYEQYF
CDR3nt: TGTGCCAGCAGCTCAACAGGGTACGAGCAGTACTTC

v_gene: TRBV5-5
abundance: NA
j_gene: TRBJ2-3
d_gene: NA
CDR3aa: CASSGGATDTQYF
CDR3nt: TGTGCCAGCAGTGGGGGGGCCACAGATACGCAGTATTTT

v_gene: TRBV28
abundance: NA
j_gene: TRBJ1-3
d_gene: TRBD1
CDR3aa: CASSNRPIRDRGRRAGNTIYF
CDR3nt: TGTGCCAGCAGTAACCGCCCTATCCGGGACAGGGGGCGTAGGGCTGGAAACACCATATATTTT

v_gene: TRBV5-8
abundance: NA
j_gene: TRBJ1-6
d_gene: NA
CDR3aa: CASSFGGAGNSPLHF
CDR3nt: TGTGCCAGCAGCTTCGGGGGGGCTGGTAATTCACCCCTCCACTTT

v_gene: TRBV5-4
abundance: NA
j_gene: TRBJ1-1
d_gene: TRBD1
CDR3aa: CASSLVKGQGFTEAFF
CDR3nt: TGTGCCAGCAGCTTGGTTAAGGGACAGGGGTTCACTGAAGCTTTCTTT

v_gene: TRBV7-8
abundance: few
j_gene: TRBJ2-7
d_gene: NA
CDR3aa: CASSPTPYEQYF
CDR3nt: TGTGCCAGCAGCCCGACTCCCTACGAGCAGTACTTC

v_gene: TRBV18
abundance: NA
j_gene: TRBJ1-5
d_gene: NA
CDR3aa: CASSPAGYSNQPQHF
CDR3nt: TGTGCCAGCTCACCCGCCGGGTATAGCAATCAGCCCCAGCATTTT

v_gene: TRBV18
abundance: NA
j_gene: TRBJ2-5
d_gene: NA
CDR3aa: CASSPPARRETQYF
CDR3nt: TGTGCCAGCTCACCCCCCGCACGCAGAGAGACCCAGTACTTC

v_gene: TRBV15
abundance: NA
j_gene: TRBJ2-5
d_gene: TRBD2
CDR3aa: CATSRGPAGERETQYF
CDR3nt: TGTGCCACCAGCAGAGGACCAGCGGGAGAACGAGAGACCCAGTACTTC

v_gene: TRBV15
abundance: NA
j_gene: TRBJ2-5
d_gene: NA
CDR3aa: CATTPAGKDGEETQYF
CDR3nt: TGTGCCACCACGCCCGCGGGGAAGGATGGTGAGGAGACCCAGTACTTC

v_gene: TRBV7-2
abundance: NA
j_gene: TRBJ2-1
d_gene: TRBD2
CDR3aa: CASSFKAGDYNEQFF
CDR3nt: TGTGCCAGCAGCTTCAAAGCGGGGGACTACAATGAGCAGTTCTTC

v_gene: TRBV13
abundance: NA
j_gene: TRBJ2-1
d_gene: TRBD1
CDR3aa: CASSFDRDNEQFF
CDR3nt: TGTGCCAGCAGCTTCGACAGGGACAATGAGCAGTTCTTC

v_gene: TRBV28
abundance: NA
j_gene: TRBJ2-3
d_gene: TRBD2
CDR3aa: CASRVLTIRLFLAGPTQYF
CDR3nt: TGTGCCAGCCGAGTTTTGACAATACGTCTTTTCCTAGCGGGCCCCACGCAGTATTTT

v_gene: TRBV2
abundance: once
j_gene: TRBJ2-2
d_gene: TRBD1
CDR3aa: CASSRDRETGELFF
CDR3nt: TGTGCCAGCAGCCGGGACAGGGAAACCGGGGAGCTGTTTTTT

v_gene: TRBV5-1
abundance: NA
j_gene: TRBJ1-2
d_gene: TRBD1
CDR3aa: CASSSFDRVYGYTF
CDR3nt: TGCGCCAGCAGCTCCTTCGACAGGGTCTATGGCTACACCTTC

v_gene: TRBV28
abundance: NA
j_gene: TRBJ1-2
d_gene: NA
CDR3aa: CASSSTGKADYGYTF
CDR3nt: TGTGCCAGCAGTTCTACAGGGAAAGCAGACTATGGCTACACCTTC

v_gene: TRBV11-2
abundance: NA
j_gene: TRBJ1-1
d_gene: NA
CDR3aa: CASSTGTSTEAFF
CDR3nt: TGTGCCAGCAGCACCGGGACAAGCACTGAAGCTTTCTTT

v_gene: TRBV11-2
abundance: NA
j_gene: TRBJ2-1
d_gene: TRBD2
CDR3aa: CASSARSRGGRNEQFF
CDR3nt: TGTGCCAGCAGCGCGCGCTCGCGGGGGGGTAGAAATGAGCAGTTCTTC

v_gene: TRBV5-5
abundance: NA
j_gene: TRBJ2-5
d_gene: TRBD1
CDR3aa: CASSAIGDSSYQETQYF
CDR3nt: TGTGCCAGCAGCGCGATAGGGGACAGCTCATACCAAGAGACCCAGTACTTC

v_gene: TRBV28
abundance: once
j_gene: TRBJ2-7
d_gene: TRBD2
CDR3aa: CASSWSGETLYEQYF
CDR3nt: TGTGCCAGCAGCTGGAGCGGGGAGACCCTCTACGAGCAGTACTTC

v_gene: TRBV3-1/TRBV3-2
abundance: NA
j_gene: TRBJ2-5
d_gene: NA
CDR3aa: CASSQDRGETQYF
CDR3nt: TGTGCCAGCAGCCAAGATCGCGGGGAGACCCAGTACTTC

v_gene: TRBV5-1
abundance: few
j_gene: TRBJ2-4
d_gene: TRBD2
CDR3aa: CASSTGLAPVLNIQYF
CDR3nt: TGCGCCAGCAGCACAGGACTAGCGCCGGTCCTAAACATTCAGTACTTC

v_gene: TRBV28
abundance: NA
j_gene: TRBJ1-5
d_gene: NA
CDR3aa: CASRLGMGYSNQPQHF
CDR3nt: TGTGCCAGCAGACTCGGGATGGGTTATAGCAATCAGCCCCAGCATTTT

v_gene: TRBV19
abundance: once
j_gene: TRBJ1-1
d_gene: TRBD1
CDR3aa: CASSTRQGVPDTEAFF
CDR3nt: TGTGCCAGTAGTACTAGACAGGGAGTGCCGGACACTGAAGCTTTCTTT

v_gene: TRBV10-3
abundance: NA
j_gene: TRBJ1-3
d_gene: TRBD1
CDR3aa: CAIRAPGQGKNTIYF
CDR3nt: TGTGCCATCAGGGCACCTGGACAGGGAAAAAACACCATATATTTT

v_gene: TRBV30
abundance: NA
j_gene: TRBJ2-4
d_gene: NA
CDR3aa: CAWSGGPGNIQYF
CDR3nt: TGTGCCTGGAGTGGGGGGCCGGGTAACATTCAGTACTTC

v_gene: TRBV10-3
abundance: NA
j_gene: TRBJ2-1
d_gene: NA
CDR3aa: CAISESWESSYNEQFF
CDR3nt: TGTGCCATCAGTGAGTCTTGGGAGTCTTCCTACAATGAGCAGTTCTTC

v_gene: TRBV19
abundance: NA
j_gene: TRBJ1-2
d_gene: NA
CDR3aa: CASSIAGSVRNGYTF
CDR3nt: TGTGCCAGTAGTATAGCGGGGAGTGTAAGGAATGGCTACACCTTC

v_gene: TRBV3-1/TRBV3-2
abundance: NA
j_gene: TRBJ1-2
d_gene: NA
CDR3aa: CASSQPYRAPNYGYTF
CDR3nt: TGTGCCAGCAGCCAACCTTACAGGGCTCCTAACTATGGCTACACCTTC

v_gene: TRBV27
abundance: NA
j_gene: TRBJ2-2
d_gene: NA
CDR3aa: CASSRSMNTGELFF
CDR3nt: TGTGCCAGCAGCCGTAGCATGAACACCGGGGAGCTGTTTTTT

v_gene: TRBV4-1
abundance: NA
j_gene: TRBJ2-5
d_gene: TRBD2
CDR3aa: CASSQDRGEETQYF
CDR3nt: TGCGCCAGCAGCCAAGATCGGGGGGAAGAGACCCAGTACTTC

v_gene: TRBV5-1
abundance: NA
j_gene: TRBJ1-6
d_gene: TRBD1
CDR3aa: CASSERQGRHNSPLHF
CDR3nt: TGCGCCAGCAGCGAGAGACAGGGGCGCCATAATTCACCCCTCCACTTT

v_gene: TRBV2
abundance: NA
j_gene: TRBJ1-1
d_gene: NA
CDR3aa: CASSESLGGTEAFF
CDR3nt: TGTGCCAGCAGTGAATCACTGGGGGGAACTGAAGCTTTCTTT

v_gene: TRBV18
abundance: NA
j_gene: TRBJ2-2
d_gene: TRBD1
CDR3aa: CASSLRTGTNTGELFF
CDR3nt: TGTGCCAGCTCACTTAGGACAGGGACGAACACCGGGGAGCTGTTTTTT

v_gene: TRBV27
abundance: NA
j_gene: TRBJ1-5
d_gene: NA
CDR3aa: CASSYQGWVNQPQHF
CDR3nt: TGTGCCAGCAGTTACCAGGGGTGGGTCAATCAGCCCCAGCATTTT

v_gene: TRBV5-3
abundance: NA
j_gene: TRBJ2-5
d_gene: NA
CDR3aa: CARSWLLDYQETQYF
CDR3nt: TGTGCCAGAAGCTGGCTTCTGGACTACCAAGAGACCCAGTACTTC

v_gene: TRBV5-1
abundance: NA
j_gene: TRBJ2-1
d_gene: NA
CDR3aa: CASSLAGSYNEQFF
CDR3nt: TGCGCCAGCAGTTTGGCGGGGTCCTACAATGAGCAGTTCTTC

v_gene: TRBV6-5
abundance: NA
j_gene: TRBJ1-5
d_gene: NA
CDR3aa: CASSYAAAGVQPQHF
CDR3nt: TGTGCCAGCAGTTACGCGGCGGCGGGGGTTCAGCCCCAGCATTTT